What follows is one T cell receptor (beta chain) and its context. Per germline, CDR1 LNHDA and CDR2 SQIVND (reference sequence). The CDR3 extends over 15 amino acids. Trimming took off 7 bases at V and 1 base at J, with 14 bases between the two ends. Per the original methods: Estimated nucleated cell counts came from reference gene primer amplification. Repertoires were generated with immunoSEQ multiplex PCR, while TCRdb's copy carries only in-frame clones and drops some. That table supplies the V and J calls and clone size; D and trimming were determined from the DNA. Here the sample spans around 200,000 clones, around nine tenths being singletons. This sample is part of a study of blood T cell repertoires in COVID-19. The wider study: Samples taken during acute and convalescent COVID-19 were collected in the United States, Italy and Spain. T cells, B-cell-depleted T cells, or PBMCs supplied cDNA or gDNA.

The sequencing sample was made of peripheral blood. The TCR was taken from a young man with active or convalescent COVID-19. This sequence joins TRBV19 and TRBJ1-5, with TRBD1 as a possible D gene (5 bases). The CDR3 nucleotides read TGTGCCAGTAAATATTGGGGCCCAAGCAATCAGCCCCAGCATTTT. Translated: CASKYWGPSNQPQHF.